This entry features one T cell receptor beta chain sequence. TCRdb re-called the 5' RACE reads with MiXCR, one entry per CDR3 protein. Here the sample spans about 340,000 distinct CDR3 sequences, about an eighth being singletons. Germline CDR1 and CDR2: LGHNA and YSLEER. The junction had 15 bases not matched to a gene; V was cut back by 4 bases and J by 6 bases. This CDR3 contains 17 residues. This entry belongs to a study of T-cell memory formation after mild COVID-19. Across the study: Among the donors, TCR clusters were largely specific to each donor.

This receptor was taken from a man younger than 35 who had mild COVID-19 (a few samples of this study predate the infection). Cell type and time point are not known. The gene calls are TRBV4-3 and TRBJ2-7; 10 bases match TRBD2. Source material: PBMCs or a T cell subset sorted from them (not recorded which). For the CDR3, the DNA is TGCGCCAGCAGCCCCTTACCCAGCGGGGGGGCTGTCATCGAGCAGTACTTC. It specifies CASSPLPSGGAVIEQYF.